This TCR beta chain appears in the sequencing data of a study of spatial heterogeneity in lung cancer. Overall study context: An average of more than ten raw reads was observed per unique TCR and UMI combination.

This clonotype was counted at least ten times. Its antigen is undetermined. This beta chain represents an off-target read in a library built for alpha chains; its size is of limited meaning. The CDR3 is 13 amino acids. Trimming removed 6 bases from V and 4 bases from J; junction bases left unmatched: 3. Per the germline V gene, CDR1 is MNHEY and CDR2 is SVGAGI. TCRdb reprocessed the 5' RACE reads via MiXCR and lists one record per CDR3 protein. The sample carries about 9,600 distinct CDR3 sequences, 10% to 15% recorded once. Study-level findings and limits: Estimates put coverage of tumor T cells 7% to 8.5% for alpha and less than 15% for beta chains. In tumors, expanded intratumoral alpha and beta TCR counts tracked mutation counts.

Time point denoted: sample taken at primary tumor resection. There were 65 or so donors, all of them untreated patients with early-stage non-small cell lung cancer. Unsorted whole RNA samples from tumor, nontumor lung or frozen PBMC were sequenced. The clonotype comes from a male donor with early-stage non-small cell lung cancer. This chain uses TRBV6-5 with TRBJ1-5, with TRBD1 identical over 7 bases. The specimen was lung tumor tissue, collected at surgery. The CDR3 sequence is CASRRQGNQPQHF. The CDR3 nucleotides read TGTGCCAGCAGACGACAGGGTAATCAGCCCCAGCATTTT.